The clone carrying this T cell receptor (beta chain) was seen just once. Antigen specificity is unknown. This entry is derived from a study of graft-versus-host responses after intestinal transplantation. Only in-frame clones appear in the TCRdb table, and some are missing; sequencing was by immunoSEQ multiplex PCR. The data show under 150,000 clones, around 90% seen once. There are 15 residues in the CDR3. Per germline, CDR1 SGHAT and CDR2 FQNNGV. Between the trimmed V and J ends, which lost 2 bases and 3 bases, there was a span of 14 bases. The rearrangement joins TRBV11-2 to TRBJ2-7; TRBD1 is a possible D gene (6 bases). The receptor's source is a human donor who received an intestinal transplant. This specimen was unstimulated CD4+ T cells sorted from spleen or lymph node cells, taken before intestinal transplant. The CDR3 region has the DNA TGTGCCAGCAGCTTAAGGTCTACAGGGAACTACGAGCAGTACTTC. Translation gives CASSLRSTGNYEQYF.